The present T cell receptor beta chain was sequenced within a study of blood T cell repertoires in COVID-19. Turning to the study itself: Samples representing acute and convalescent COVID-19 were sourced from the United States, Italy and Spain. From T cells, B-cell-depleted T cells, or PBMCs came the material, which was cDNA or gDNA.

Original processing notes: Reference gene primers were amplified, and this amplification served to estimate nucleated cell counts. Sequenced by immunoSEQ multiplex PCR; TCRdb stores in-frame clones only, minus some. V and J calls and clone size are copied from that table; D and trimming were computed from the DNA. Of about 69,000 clones listed, around 86% were seen once; the top ten hold 2.5% to 3.5%. The germline CDR1 and CDR2 sequences are GTSNPN and SVGIG (reference sequence). The germline V and J ends were trimmed by 0 bases and 2 bases, with 10 bases remaining between them. The CDR3 spans 14 residues.

The material sequenced was peripheral blood. This TCR derives from a man older than 75 with acute or convalescent COVID-19. This sequence joins TRBV30 and TRBJ2-5; a possible D gene is TRBD2 (5 bases). The CDR3 reads CAWSVGSGQETQYF. The CDR3 bases are TGTGCCTGGAGTGTTGGGTCGGGACAAGAGACCCAGTACTTC.